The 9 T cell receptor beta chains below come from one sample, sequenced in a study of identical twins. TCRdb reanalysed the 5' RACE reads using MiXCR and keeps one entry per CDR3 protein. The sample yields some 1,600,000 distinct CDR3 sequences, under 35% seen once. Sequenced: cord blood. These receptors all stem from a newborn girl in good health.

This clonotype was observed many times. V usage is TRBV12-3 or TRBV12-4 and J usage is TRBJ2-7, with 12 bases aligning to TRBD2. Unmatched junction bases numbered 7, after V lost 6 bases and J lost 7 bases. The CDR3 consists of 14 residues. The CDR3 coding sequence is TGTGCCAGCAGCCTAGCGGGAGGGCCTAGGGAGCAGTACTTC. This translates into CASSLAGGPREQYF.

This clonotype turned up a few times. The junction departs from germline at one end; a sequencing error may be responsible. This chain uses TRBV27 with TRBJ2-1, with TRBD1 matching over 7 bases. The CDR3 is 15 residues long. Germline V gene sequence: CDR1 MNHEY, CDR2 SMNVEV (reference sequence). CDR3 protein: CATSPDRVAYSEQFF. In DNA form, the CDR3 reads TGTGCCACCTCCCCCGACAGGGTAGCGTACAGTGAGCAGTTCTTC.

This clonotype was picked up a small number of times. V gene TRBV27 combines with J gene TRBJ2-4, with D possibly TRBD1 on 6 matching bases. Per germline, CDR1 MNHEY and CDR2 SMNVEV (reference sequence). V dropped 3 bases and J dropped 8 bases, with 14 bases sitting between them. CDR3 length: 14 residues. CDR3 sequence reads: CASSFNQGLDIQYF. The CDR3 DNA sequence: TGTGCCAGCAGTTTTAATCAGGGGTTGGACATTCAGTACTTC.

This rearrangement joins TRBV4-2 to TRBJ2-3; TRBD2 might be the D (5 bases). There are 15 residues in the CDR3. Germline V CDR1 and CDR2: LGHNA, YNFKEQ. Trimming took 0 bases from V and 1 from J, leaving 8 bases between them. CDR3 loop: CASSQEKAGTDTQYF. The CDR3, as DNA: TGTGCCAGCAGCCAAGAAAAAGCGGGCACAGATACGCAGTATTTT.

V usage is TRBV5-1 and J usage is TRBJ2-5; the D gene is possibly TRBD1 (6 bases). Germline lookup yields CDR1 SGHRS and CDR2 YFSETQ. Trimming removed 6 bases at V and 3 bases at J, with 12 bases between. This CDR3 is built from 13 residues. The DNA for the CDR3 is TGCGCCAGCAACCCGTGGACAGAAGAGACCCAGTACTTC. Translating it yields CASNPWTEETQYF.

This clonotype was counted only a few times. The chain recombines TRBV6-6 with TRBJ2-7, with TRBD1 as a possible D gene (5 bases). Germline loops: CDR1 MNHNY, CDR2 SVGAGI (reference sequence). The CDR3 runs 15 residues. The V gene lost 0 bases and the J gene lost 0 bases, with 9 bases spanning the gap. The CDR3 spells CASSYSKGISYEQYF. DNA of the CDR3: TGTGCCAGCAGTTACTCTAAGGGGATCTCCTACGAGCAGTACTTC.

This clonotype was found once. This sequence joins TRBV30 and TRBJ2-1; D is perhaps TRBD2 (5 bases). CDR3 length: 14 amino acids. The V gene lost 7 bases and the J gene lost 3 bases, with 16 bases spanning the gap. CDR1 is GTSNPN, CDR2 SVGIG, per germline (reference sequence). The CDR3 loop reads CASEGLPFYNEQFF. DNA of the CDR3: TGTGCCTCTGAGGGTCTACCTTTCTACAATGAGCAGTTCTTC.

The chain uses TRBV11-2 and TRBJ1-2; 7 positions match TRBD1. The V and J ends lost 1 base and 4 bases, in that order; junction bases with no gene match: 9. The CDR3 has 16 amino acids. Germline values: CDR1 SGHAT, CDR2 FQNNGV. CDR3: CASSLAFRRDSYGYTF. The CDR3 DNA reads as TGTGCCAGCAGCTTAGCCTTTCGACGGGACAGCTATGGCTACACCTTC.

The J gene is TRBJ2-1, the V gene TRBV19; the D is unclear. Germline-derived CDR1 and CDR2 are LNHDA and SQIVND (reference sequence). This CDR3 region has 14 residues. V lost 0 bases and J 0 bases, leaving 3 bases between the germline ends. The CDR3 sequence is CASSIESSYNEQFF. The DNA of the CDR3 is TGTGCCAGTAGTATAGAGTCCTCCTACAATGAGCAGTTCTTC. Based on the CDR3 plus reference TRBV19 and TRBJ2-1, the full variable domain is DGGITQSPKYLFRKEGQNVTLSCEQNLNHDAMYWYRQDPGQGLRLIYYSQIVNDFQKGDIAEGYSVSREKKESFPLTVTSAQKNPTAFYLCASSIESSYNEQFFGPGTRLTVL.